The 12 T cell receptor beta chains below all came from one sample that was sequenced in a study of Ad26.COV2.S vaccination and SARS-CoV-2 variants. Treatment of the sample: around 19 received Ad26.COV2.S at low or high dose, single or two shots; about 5 received placebo; per-sample allocation not given. Sampling took place 63 days after the first vaccine or placebo injection. Clones were read by immunoSEQ multiplex PCR, and TCRdb kept only the in-frame ones, dropping some. The sample consists of more than 300,000 clones, around 89% of them appearing once. The source was peripheral blood, collected in a trial of Ad26.COV2.S vaccine versus placebo. These receptor sequences come from a person between 18 and 60 years old who received the Ad26.COV2.S COVID-19 vaccine or a placebo.

The V call is TRBV7-2, the J call TRBJ1-1, with 7 nucleotides matching TRBD1. Germline loops: CDR1 SGHTA, CDR2 FQGNSA. CDR3 length: 14 amino acids. V lost 7 bases and J lost 12; bases outside the gene matches: 17. The CDR3 here is CASTLSSEQGSPFF. CDR3 DNA sequence: TGTGCCAGCACCCTGTCATCGGAACAGGGGTCGCCTTTCTTT.

CDR3 nucleotides: TGTGCCAGCAGCGTACGAGCCAACGGGGGCGCCGGAAACACCATATATTTT. Translated, it gives CASSVRANGGAGNTIYF. This sequence joins TRBV9 and TRBJ1-3; weak D call: TRBD1 (6 bases). Germline V gene data show CDR1 as SGDLS and CDR2 as YYNGEE. There are 17 residues in the CDR3. V dropped 1 base and J dropped 4 bases, with 18 bases sitting between them.

V gene TRBV4-1 combines with J gene TRBJ2-3, with D hard to call. This CDR3 spans 17 amino acids. V lost 0 bases and J lost 0, with 13 bases in between. Germline V gene lookup returns CDR1 MGHRA and CDR2 YSYEKL. CDR3 protein: CASSQENGILSTDTQYF. The CDR3 nucleotides read TGCGCCAGCAGCCAAGAAAACGGAATCCTAAGCACAGATACGCAGTATTTT.

The table lists this clone with a count of one. J is TRBJ2-5 and V is TRBV9, with D perhaps TRBD1 (5 bases). Germline CDR1 reads SGDLS; CDR2 reads YYNGEE. V was clipped by 0 bases and J by 5 bases, with 14 bases between them. The CDR3 is made up of 15 amino acids. The chain's CDR3 is CASSVGSRGFETQYF. The CDR3 coding sequence is TGTGCCAGCAGCGTAGGATCTAGGGGATTTGAGACCCAGTACTTC.

The chain is built from TRBV15 and TRBJ1-1; D remains unclear. Germline V lookup: CDR1 LNHNV, CDR2 YYDKDF (reference sequence). This CDR3 comprises 13 residues. Trimming left V 2 bases short and J 1 base short, with 5 bases between. CDR3 amino acids: CATSRFTNTEAFF. The CDR3 DNA follows: TGTGCCACCAGCAGATTCACGAACACTGAAGCTTTCTTT.

The chain recombines TRBV14 with TRBJ2-7; tentatively, D is TRBD2 (6 bases). V was clipped by 4 bases and J by 9 bases, with 16 bases between them. The germline CDR1 and CDR2 sequences are SGHDN and FVKESK. The CDR3 is 13 amino acids. CDR3 sequence reads: CASSPHRDSGQYF. The DNA of the CDR3 is TGTGCCAGCAGCCCACACCGGGACTCCGGGCAGTACTTC.

The chain has TRBV11-2 and TRBJ2-3, with D possibly TRBD1 on 6 matching bases. There are 16 residues in the CDR3. The germline CDR1 and CDR2 sequences are SGHAT and FQNNGV. The germline V and J ends were trimmed by 1 base and 1 base, with 12 bases remaining between them. Written as DNA, the CDR3 is TGTGCCAGCAGCTTAGCCGGGACAACTCGCACAGATACGCAGTATTTT. Translation gives CASSLAGTTRTDTQYF. Full variable domain (outside the CDR3, taken from reference TRBV11-2 and TRBJ2-3): EAGVAQSPRYKIIEKRQSVAFWCNPISGHATLYWYQQILGQGPKLLIQFQNNGVVDDSQLPKDRFSAERLKGVDSTLKIQPAKLEDSAVYLCASSLAGTTRTDTQYFGPGTRLTVL.

The genes are TRBV11-3 and TRBJ2-3, with 9 bases matching TRBD2. After removal of 5 bases from V and 5 bases from J, the junction contained 11 bases not matched to a gene. The CDR3 is 16 residues long. Germline CDR1 is SGHNT and CDR2 is YENEEA. As DNA, the CDR3 is TGTGCCAGCAGCCACCCCTCTGCTAGCGGGAAAGATACGCAGTATTTT. Translating gives CASSHPSASGKDTQYF.

CDR3 sequence (DNA): TGTGCCAGCAGTTACGGTGGTTGGGAGCAGTACTTC. This codes for CASSYGGWEQYF. The V call is TRBV12-3 or TRBV12-4, the J call TRBJ2-7; no clear D. The CDR3 is 12 amino acids. The V end lost 4 bases, the J end lost 7 bases, and 11 bases lay between the germline ends.

The chain couples TRBV5-6 to TRBJ2-5, with 8 bases matching TRBD1. CDR3 length equals 16 residues. CDR1 is SGHDT and CDR2 is YYEEEE in the germline V gene. V lost 4 bases, J lost 5 bases, and 13 bases stayed unmatched. Here the CDR3 reads CASSRGGQGGRETQYF. Here the CDR3 DNA reads TGTGCCAGCAGCCGCGGTGGACAGGGTGGTAGGGAGACCCAGTACTTC.

V is TRBV19 and J is TRBJ1-6, with 7 bases identical to TRBD1. The CDR3 has 16 amino acids. Germline lookup yields CDR1 LNHDA and CDR2 SQIVND (reference sequence). The ends lost 4 bases at V and 5 bases at J; junction bases unmatched: 8. The chain's CDR3 is CASSTGPGQNNSPLHF. The CDR3 nucleotides read TGTGCCAGTAGTACAGGCCCGGGACAGAATAATTCACCCCTCCACTTT.

This sequence joins TRBV5-4 and TRBJ2-7; tentative D call: TRBD2 (6 bases). Per germline, CDR1 SGHNT and CDR2 YYREEE (reference sequence). The CDR3 consists of 14 residues. Trimming stripped 3 bases from V and 6 bases from J, with 16 bases between. In DNA form, the CDR3 reads TGTGCCAGCAGCTCGCTCAGTAGGGGAGGCGAGCAGTACTTC. This translates into CASSSLSRGGEQYF.